The rows below give T cell receptor beta chains drawn from one sample of a study of blood T cell repertoires in COVID-19. TCRdb's table, derived via immunoSEQ multiplex PCR, lists solely in-frame clones and lacks some. The sample has hundreds of thousands of clones; around nine tenths are singletons. Sequencing was done on a sample of peripheral blood. Receptor source: a man in his 70s with acute or convalescent COVID-19. The CDR3 runs from the conserved cysteine through the conserved F or W. Each record gives: V gene, CDR3 protein.

>TRBV27
CASSRRGYEQYF
>TRBV28
CASRGRQPTDTQYF
>TRBV11-3
CASSPGVGEQFF
>TRBV29-1
CSVGGPGRENEQFF
>TRBV4-2
CASSQPTGVNYEQYF
>TRBV28
CASSSHGLAGGQDTGELFF
>TRBV6-2/TRBV6-3
CASSYSFLGGYGYTF
>TRBV6-1
CASSEAWRYSNQPQHF
>TRBV6-6
CASSLRQGRTDTQYF
>TRBV6-6
CAIAGTDYGYTF
>TRBV18
CASSPPSTSEQYF
>TRBV6-5
CASSLTYGGDNSPLHF
>TRBV6-5
CASTTNRASTDTQYF
>TRBV24-1
CATSDKTGLSSNQPQHF
>TRBV27
CASFSSWASGFTDTQYF
>TRBV9
CASSVGQGSGYTF
>TRBV27
CASSFSSRADTQYF
>TRBV10-3
CAISERTGERDEQFF
>TRBV7-2
CASSLLGSPLHF
>TRBV11-3
CASSLVPGGEQYF
>TRBV21-1
CASSKGKFGYTF
>TRBV18
CASSSPSGQGTGELFF
>TRBV28
CASSSTGAYNEQFF
>TRBV6-5
CASSYSPSTNEQFF
>TRBV19
CASSIDGTTNEKLFF
>TRBV30
CAWRGRGNTEAFF
>TRBV25-1
CASSEYLVSEQFF
>TRBV29-1
CSVTRGAYNEQFF
>TRBV7-9
CASSLMTGASSYEQYF
>TRBV10-2
CASSESKGHRQETQYF
>TRBV6-5
CASSRPTGGRTEAFF
>TRBV28
CASSLGGSGRYTQYF
>TRBV5-8
CASSLTGGGEAFF
>TRBV6-5
CASKDSGQGNNGYTF
>TRBV6-6
CASSPPGGTRQPQHF
>TRBV9
CASSVAATVNTGELFF
>TRBV20-1
CSAYRIVQFF
>TRBV5-4
CASSISGSGSYEQYF
>TRBV5-5
CASSPAPTGYEQYF
>TRBV28
CASTPGIFYGYTF
>TRBV29-1
CSVVGSSYNEQFF
>TRBV7-2
CASSLQQGAYNEQFF
>TRBV6-2/TRBV6-3
CASSLTGIAGELFF
>TRBV7-3
CASSIRSRAGGEETQYF
>TRBV5-1
CASSLELAGGLETQYF
>TRBV6-2/TRBV6-3
CASSQSRKAGVSYEQYF
>TRBV5-1
CASSSDRLGSGYEQYF
>TRBV5-1
CASSLAGTLSYEQYF